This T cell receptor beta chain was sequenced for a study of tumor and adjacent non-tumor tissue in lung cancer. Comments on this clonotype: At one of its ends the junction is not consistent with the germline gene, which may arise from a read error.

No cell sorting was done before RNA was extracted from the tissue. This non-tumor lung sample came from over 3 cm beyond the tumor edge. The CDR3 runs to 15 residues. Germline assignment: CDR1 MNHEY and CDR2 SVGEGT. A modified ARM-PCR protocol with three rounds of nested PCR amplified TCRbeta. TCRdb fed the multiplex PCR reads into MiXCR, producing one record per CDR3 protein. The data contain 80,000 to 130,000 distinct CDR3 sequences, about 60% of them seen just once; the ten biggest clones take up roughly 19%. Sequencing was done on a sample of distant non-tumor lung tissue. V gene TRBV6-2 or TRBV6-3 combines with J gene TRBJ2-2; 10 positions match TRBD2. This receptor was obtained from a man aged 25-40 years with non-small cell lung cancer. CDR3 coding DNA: TGTGTCAGCAGTTACGGGACTAGCGACACTGGGGAGCTGTTTTTT. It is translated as CVSSYGTSDTGELFF.